This T cell receptor (beta chain) was captured in a study of OX40 agonist ivuxolimab in advanced cancers. The assay was immunoSEQ multiplex PCR, and TCRdb's table has in-frame clones only and misses some. The table lists 84,000 or so clones, around four fifths of them singletons. The germline gives CDR1 KGHSH, CDR2 LQKENI. The CDR3 is made up of 16 amino acids. V gave up 1 base and J gave up 1 base; unmatched junction bases: 4. Whole-study results and caveats: CD8+ T cells showed, on average, more clonal expansion than CD4+ cells.

As concerns this clone: The target antigen is unknown.

The material sequenced was CD4+ or CD8+ T cells sorted from blood, taken in a trial of the OX40 agonist ivuxolimab. This chain uses TRBV18 with TRBJ1-1; 9 nucleotides align to TRBD1. This TCR was sampled from an adult with an advanced solid tumor such as melanoma, head and neck, liver or kidney cancer. Here the CDR3 reads CASSPLWGQGNTEAFF. The CDR3 DNA reads TGTGCCAGCTCACCACTGTGGGGACAGGGGAACACTGAAGCTTTCTTT.